One sample yielded the 25 T cell receptor beta chains listed below, sequenced in a study of T cell repertoires and Cas9 in healthy adults (dated by TCRdb to the late 2010s). Preparation of the library involved the immunoSEQ multiplex PCR assay. The source is immuneACCESS, and TCRdb retained only in-frame sequences with V and J called. Part of the clones is not carried over; for the studies checked, unresolved V genes explain less than half of this, and the remainder is unexplained. This sample comprises fewer than 25,000 clones, 75% to 95% of them detected only once. The top ten constitute around 1.5% of the sample. Sequenced sample: CD4+ effector T cells (CD127+, CD25-, CD137-, CD154-) from PBMCs; culture status not recorded. The origin of the receptors is a human donor in good health.

This chain connects TRBV4-1 to TRBJ2-1; 9 bases agree with TRBD1. This CDR3 is 16 amino acids long. Looked up from germline, CDR1 is MGHRA and CDR2 is YSYEKL. V shed 0 bases, J shed 7 bases, and the junction held 7 bases outside the gene matches. Here the CDR3 reads CASSQDAGTGLNEQFF. The CDR3 DNA follows: TGCGCCAGCAGCCAAGATGCTGGGACAGGGTTGAATGAGCAGTTCTTC.

The count of this clone is one. The CDR3 bases are TGTGCCAGCAGTCTTGGACAGGGGATGGGTTCACCCCTCCACTTT. Residues: CASSLGQGMGSPLHF. The chain combines TRBV28 with TRBJ1-6; 9 positions match TRBD1. From germline, CDR1 is MDHEN and CDR2 SYDVKM. J lost 9 bases, V lost 5 bases, and 8 bases had no gene match. The CDR3 has 15 residues.

The chain combines TRBV6-5 with TRBJ1-3; 8 bases fit TRBD1. CDR3 length equals 16 residues. J lost 3 bases, V lost 4 bases, and 8 bases had no gene match. Germline CDR1 is MNHEY and CDR2 is SVGAGI. The CDR3 spells CASSSRTGLGGNTIYF. As DNA, the CDR3 is TGTGCCAGCAGTTCCCGGACAGGGCTTGGTGGAAACACCATATATTTT.

This rearrangement joins TRBV27 to TRBJ1-1; possibly TRBD1 for D (6 bases). Germline assignment: CDR1 MNHEY and CDR2 SMNVEV (reference sequence). V shed 5 bases and J shed 3 bases, with 13 bases lying between them. The CDR3 is made up of 14 amino acids. The CDR3 here is CASSVDRLDTEAFF. The DNA of the CDR3 is TGTGCCAGCAGTGTCGACAGGTTGGACACTGAAGCTTTCTTT.

The genes are TRBV27 and TRBJ2-1, with D possibly TRBD2 on 6 matching bases. V lost 6 bases, J lost 6 bases, and 24 bases lay in between. The CDR3 runs to 17 residues. Germline CDR1 reads MNHEY; CDR2 reads SMNVEV (reference sequence). Here the CDR3 reads CASRMRRSGMNPNEQFF. In DNA form, the CDR3 reads TGTGCCAGCAGGATGAGACGTAGCGGAATGAACCCCAATGAGCAGTTCTTC.

The V gene is TRBV5-1, the J gene TRBJ1-2, with D hard to call. The ends were cut back, 1 base at V and 8 bases at J, with 12 bases in the middle. Germline V gene sequence: CDR1 SGHRS, CDR2 YFSETQ. This CDR3 region has 13 residues. The CDR3 coding sequence is TGCGCCAGCAGCTTGCCCGGGCGGGAAGGCTACACCTTC. The encoded protein is CASSLPGREGYTF.

V usage is TRBV6-5 and J usage is TRBJ1-2; D uncertain. CDR3 length: 12 amino acids. V was clipped by 2 bases and J by 0 bases, with 1 base between them. Germline values: CDR1 MNHEY, CDR2 SVGAGI. CDR3 region: CASSYANYGYTF. The CDR3 region has the DNA TGTGCCAGCAGTTACGCTAACTATGGCTACACCTTC.

This clone appeared once. The chain carries TRBV2 and TRBJ2-5, with 9 bases fitting TRBD1. The CDR3 runs 13 residues. Per the germline V gene, CDR1 is SNHLY and CDR2 is FYNNEI. Trimming removed 6 bases from V and 4 bases from J; junction bases left unmatched: 3. CDR3: CASRMTGGETQYF. CDR3 nucleotide sequence: TGTGCCAGCAGAATGACAGGGGGAGAGACCCAGTACTTC.

The rearrangement links TRBV4-1 to TRBJ1-1; D might be TRBD1 (6 bases). The CDR3 is 15 residues long. Trimming stripped 2 bases from V and 1 base from J, with 11 bases between. CDR1 is MGHRA and CDR2 is YSYEKL in the germline V gene. DNA for the CDR3: TGCGCCAGCAGCCAACGGACAGCCAGGAACACTGAAGCTTTCTTT. This gives the protein CASSQRTARNTEAFF.

This chain uses TRBV20-1 with TRBJ2-1; D gene ambiguous. The CDR3 is 11 residues long. Germline-derived CDR1 and CDR2 are DFQATT and SNEGSKA (reference sequence). The CDR3 sequence: CRIAMGNEQFF. Written as DNA, the CDR3 is TGCAGGATCGCGATGGGCAATGAGCAGTTCTTC.

The chain has TRBV28 and TRBJ2-7, with TRBD2 identical over 13 bases. The ends lost 6 bases at V and 2 bases at J; junction bases unmatched: 4. The length of the CDR3 is 15 residues. Germline assignment: CDR1 MDHEN and CDR2 SYDVKM. CDR3 amino acids: CASSNGLAGAYEQYF. The DNA of the CDR3 is TGTGCCAGCAGCAACGGACTAGCGGGGGCCTACGAGCAGTACTTC.

The rearrangement links TRBV7-8 to TRBJ2-5; D remains unclear. Per the germline V gene, CDR1 is SGHVS and CDR2 is FQNEAQ. This CDR3 comprises 15 residues. The V gene lost 3 bases and the J gene lost 6 bases, with 17 bases spanning the gap. This CDR3 reads CASSFSGWESKTQYF. In DNA form, the CDR3 reads TGTGCCAGCAGCTTTAGTGGGTGGGAATCGAAGACCCAGTACTTC.

The J gene is TRBJ2-3, the V gene TRBV5-6; TRBD2 aligns across 8 bases. This CDR3 region has 15 residues. Germline CDR1 reads SGHDT; CDR2 reads YYEEEE. Trimming took 3 bases from V and 4 from J; bases not matched to a gene: 7. For the CDR3, the DNA is TGTGCCAGCAGCTCGCCGGGACTAGAGGCAGATACGCAGTATTTT. It is translated as CASSSPGLEADTQYF.

The V and J genes are TRBV5-5 and TRBJ1-1, with a weak D call TRBD1 (5 bases). V was trimmed by 3 bases and J by 2 bases, leaving 11 bases between them. The CDR3 loop spans 14 amino acids. Germline CDR1 SGHKS, CDR2 YYEKEE (reference sequence). Written as DNA, the CDR3 is TGTGCCAGCAGCTGGGGACGGCGAAACACTGAAGCTTTCTTT. Residues: CASSWGRRNTEAFF.

This rearrangement joins TRBV28 to TRBJ2-5, with a tentative D call TRBD2 (5 bases). With the DNA end fitting TRBJ2-7 better, the J assignment may be wrong. The CDR3 loop spans 15 amino acids. From germline, CDR1 is MDHEN and CDR2 SYDVKM. CDR3 nucleotides: TGTGCCAGCAGTTATATAAGCGGATTATCCTACGAGCAGTACTTC. Its protein product is CASSYISGLSYEQYF.

The genes are TRBV7-9 and TRBJ1-1, with unresolved D. Germline V CDR1 and CDR2: SEHNR, FQNEAQ (reference sequence). V lost 3 bases and J 0 bases, leaving 20 bases between the germline ends. This CDR3 contains 18 residues. This CDR3 reads CASSFGPREPGMNTEAFF. CDR3 DNA: TGTGCCAGCAGCTTTGGTCCGCGGGAACCGGGTATGAACACTGAAGCTTTCTTT.

This clone appeared a single time. In DNA, the CDR3 is TGTGCCAGCAGCTTCGTTGGCGGGGCTTACGAGCAGTACTTC. Encoded protein: CASSFVGGAYEQYF. The rearrangement joins TRBV5-4 to TRBJ2-5; weak D call: TRBD2 (6 bases). The assigned J gene may be wrong: the sequence end matches TRBJ2-7 better. Per the germline V gene, CDR1 is SGHNT and CDR2 is YYREEE (reference sequence). The CDR3 has 14 amino acids.

The chain joins TRBV28 to TRBJ2-1, with 10 positions matching TRBD2. The CDR3 is 17 residues long. V lost 2 bases to trimming and J lost 3 bases; unmatched junction nucleotides: 7. The V gene's germline CDR1 is MDHEN and CDR2 SYDVKM. The CDR3 protein is CASSLLGVAGGYNEQFF. As DNA, the CDR3 is TGTGCCAGCAGTTTACTAGGAGTAGCGGGGGGCTACAATGAGCAGTTCTTC.

The chain combines TRBV5-1 with TRBJ2-3; D remains ambiguous. The CDR3 length is 13 residues. Trimming removed 0 bases at V and 5 bases at J, with 7 bases between. Germline V gene data show CDR1 as SGHRS and CDR2 as YFSETQ. DNA of the CDR3: TGCGCCAGCAGCTTGGCCGGCGTAGATACGCAGTATTTT. Its translation: CASSLAGVDTQYF.

The CDR3 spells CASRLRGSSGEKLFF. DNA for the CDR3: TGTGCCAGCAGGTTACGGGGCAGCTCGGGGGAAAAACTGTTTTTT. J is TRBJ1-4 and V is TRBV7-2; a weak D match, TRBD1 (5 bases). Germline lookup yields CDR1 SGHTA and CDR2 FQGNSA. CDR3 length equals 15 residues. Trimming cost V 6 bases and J 8 bases, with 19 bases left between them.

The J gene is TRBJ1-4, the V gene TRBV6-1; D may be TRBD1 (5 bases). The CDR3 totals 15 residues. Germline CDR1 reads MNHNS; CDR2 reads SASEGT. Trimming stripped 5 bases from V and 8 bases from J, with 18 bases between. The CDR3 region has the DNA TGTGCCAGCAGTTTTACAGGATCCAGAGGGGAAAAACTGTTTTTT. Translated: CASSFTGSRGEKLFF.

This sequence joins TRBV6-6 and TRBJ2-5, with D hard to call. The CDR3 contains 11 residues. The V end lost 4 bases, the J end lost 3 bases, and 3 bases lay between the germline ends. Germline V gene data show CDR1 as MNHNY and CDR2 as SVGAGI (reference sequence). CDR3 region: CASSFKETQYF. CDR3 coding DNA: TGTGCCAGCAGTTTCAAAGAGACCCAGTACTTC.

This clone was recorded once. The CDR3 here is CATSRLGTGAYNEQFF. The DNA for the CDR3 is TGTGCCACCAGCAGACTCGGGACAGGGGCCTACAATGAGCAGTTCTTC. This chain links TRBV15 with TRBJ2-1, with TRBD1 matching over 10 bases. The CDR3 totals 16 residues. Germline values: CDR1 LNHNV, CDR2 YYDKDF (reference sequence). J gave up 2 bases and V 2 bases, and 3 bases lay outside the gene matches.

This chain connects TRBV5-1 to TRBJ1-2; tentative D call: TRBD1 (6 bases). There are 15 residues in the CDR3. Germline lookup yields CDR1 SGHRS and CDR2 YFSETQ. Trimming took 0 bases from V and 1 from J, leaving 10 bases between them. CDR3 region: CASSLGTVDNYGYTF. CDR3 sequence (DNA): TGCGCCAGCAGCTTGGGGACAGTAGATAACTATGGCTACACCTTC. The variable domain in full, completed from reference TRBV5-1 and TRBJ1-2, reads KAGVTQTPRYLIKTRGQQVTLSCSPISGHRSVSWYQQTPGQGLQFLFEYFSETQRNKGNFPGRFSGRQFSNSRSEMNVSTLELGDSALYLCASSLGTVDNYGYTFGSGTRLTVV.

The V call is TRBV5-1, the J call TRBJ2-5; D is undetermined. From germline, CDR1 is SGHRS and CDR2 YFSETQ. V was cut by 6 bases and J by 1 base, with 13 bases left in between. The CDR3 contains 14 residues. CDR3 loop: CASNGQPSQETQYF. The DNA for the CDR3 is TGCGCCAGCAATGGCCAGCCCAGCCAAGAGACCCAGTACTTC.